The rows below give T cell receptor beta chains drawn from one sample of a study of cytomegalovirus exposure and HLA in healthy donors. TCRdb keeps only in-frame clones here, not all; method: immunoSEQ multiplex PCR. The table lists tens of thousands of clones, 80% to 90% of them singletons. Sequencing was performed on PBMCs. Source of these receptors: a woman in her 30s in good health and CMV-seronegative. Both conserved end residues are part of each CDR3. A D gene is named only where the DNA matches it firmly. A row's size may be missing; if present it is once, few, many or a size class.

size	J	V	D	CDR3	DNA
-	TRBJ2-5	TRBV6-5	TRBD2	CASSRTSEGETQYF	TGTGCCAGCAGTCGGACTAGCGAGGGGGAGACCCAGTACTTC
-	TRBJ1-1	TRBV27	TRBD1	CASSFSGQGANTEAFF	TGTGCCAGCAGTTTCTCGGGACAGGGCGCGAACACTGAAGCTTTCTTT
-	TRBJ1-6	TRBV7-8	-	CASSLGDRGNSPLHF	TGTGCCAGCAGCTTAGGGGATAGAGGGAATTCACCCCTCCACTTT
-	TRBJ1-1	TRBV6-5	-	CASSRKILYTEAFF	TGTGCCAGCAGCCGAAAAATACTGTACACTGAAGCTTTCTTT
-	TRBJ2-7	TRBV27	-	CASSSSSYEQYF	TGTGCCAGCAGTTCGAGCTCCTACGAGCAGTACTTC
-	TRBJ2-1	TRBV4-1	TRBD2	CASSQDREGGLLYNEQFF	TGCGCCAGCAGCCAAGATCGGGAGGGGGGACTTCTCTACAATGAGCAGTTCTTC
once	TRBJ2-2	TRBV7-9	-	CASSPSGLQTRTGELFF	TGTGCCAGCAGCCCCTCGGGATTACAAACAAGAACCGGGGAGCTGTTTTTT
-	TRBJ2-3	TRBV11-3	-	CASSSYYDTDTQYF	TGTGCCAGCAGCTCTTACTACGACACAGATACGCAGTATTTT
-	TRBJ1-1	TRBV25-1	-	CASSEFFTDRNTEAFF	TGTGCCAGCAGTGAATTCTTTACAGACAGGAACACTGAAGCTTTCTTT
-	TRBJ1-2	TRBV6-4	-	CASSDPGIVGYTF	TGTGCCAGCAGTGACCCGGGGATCGTCGGCTACACCTTC
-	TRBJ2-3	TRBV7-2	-	CASSLIGHTDTQYF	TGTGCCAGCAGCTTAATTGGACACACAGATACGCAGTATTTT
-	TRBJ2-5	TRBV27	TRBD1	CASSWTGKETQYF	TGTGCCAGCAGTTGGACAGGGAAAGAGACCCAGTACTTC
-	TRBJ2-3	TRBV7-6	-	CASSLTGTDTQDTQYF	TGTGCCAGCAGCTTAACTGGTACAGACACCCAGGATACGCAGTATTTT
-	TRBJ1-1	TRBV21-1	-	CASSLRDTVGNTEAFF	TGTGCCAGCAGCCTCCGGGACACAGTCGGTAACACTGAAGCTTTCTTT